This note documents a single TCR beta chain sequence. These data originate in a study of blood T cell repertoires in COVID-19. The method was immunoSEQ multiplex PCR; TCRdb's version includes in-frame clones alone and lacks a portion of them. The sample has about 98,000 clones; 82% are singletons. Sequencing was carried out using peripheral blood. The TCR originated in an elderly man with acute or convalescent COVID-19.

CDR3 coding DNA: TGTGCCAGCAACAGGGAGTCGGGCAATGAGCAGTTCTTC. Protein: CASNRESGNEQFF. The V call is TRBV21-1, the J call TRBJ2-1; whether TRBD1, the table's D call, matches the DNA was not checked. TRBV21-1 is described as a pseudogene. The CDR3 runs to 13 residues.